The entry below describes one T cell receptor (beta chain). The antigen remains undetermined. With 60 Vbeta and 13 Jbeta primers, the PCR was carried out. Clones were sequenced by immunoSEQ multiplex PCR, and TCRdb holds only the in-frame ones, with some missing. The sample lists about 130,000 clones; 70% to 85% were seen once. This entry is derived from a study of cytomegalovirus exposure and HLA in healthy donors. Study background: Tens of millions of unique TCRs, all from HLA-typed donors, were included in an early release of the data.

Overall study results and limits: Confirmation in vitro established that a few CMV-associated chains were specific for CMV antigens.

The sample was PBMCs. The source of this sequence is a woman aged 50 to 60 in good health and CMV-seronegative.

CDR3 sequence (DNA): TGTGCCAGCCTCGCCGGCGGATCTAGCAATCAGCCCCAGCATTTT. It specifies CASLAGGSSNQPQHF. V is TRBV28 and J is TRBJ1-5, with D unresolved. Per germline, CDR1 MDHEN and CDR2 SYDVKM. This CDR3 comprises 15 residues. V gave up 8 bases and J gave up 0 bases, with 14 bases separating them.